The present T cell receptor (beta chain) was sequenced within a study of cytomegalovirus exposure and HLA in healthy donors. Across the study: Among the approximately 400 genotyped donors, around 85% were placed in the Caucasian-associated ancestry cluster. General study findings and limits: In a later analysis, common viral pathogens appeared linked to several of the most significant clusters. Reported performance of the classifier showed diagnosis of cytomegalovirus status with high specificity and sensitivity. In a later analysis, a missense DCLRE1C variant was linked to TCR beta V- and J-gene trimming.

With respect to this clone: Its antigen is still unknown.

The primer mix had 60 Vbeta and 13 Jbeta primers. Some clones are missing from TCRdb's copy, which holds only in-frame ones; the method was immunoSEQ multiplex PCR. The sample has under 200,000 clones, approximately 85% seen once. The germline CDR1 and CDR2 sequences are LNHDA and SQIVND (reference sequence). Trimming removed 5 bases from V and 6 bases from J, with 10 bases in between. This CDR3 comprises 12 residues. Sequencing was carried out using PBMCs. The genes are TRBV19 and TRBJ1-2; D call uncertain. This receptor was obtained from a woman aged 45-65 years in good health and CMV-seronegative. The CDR3 spells CASSLRLDGYTF. The CDR3 DNA sequence: TGTGCCAGTAGTCTGCGTTTGGATGGCTACACCTTC.